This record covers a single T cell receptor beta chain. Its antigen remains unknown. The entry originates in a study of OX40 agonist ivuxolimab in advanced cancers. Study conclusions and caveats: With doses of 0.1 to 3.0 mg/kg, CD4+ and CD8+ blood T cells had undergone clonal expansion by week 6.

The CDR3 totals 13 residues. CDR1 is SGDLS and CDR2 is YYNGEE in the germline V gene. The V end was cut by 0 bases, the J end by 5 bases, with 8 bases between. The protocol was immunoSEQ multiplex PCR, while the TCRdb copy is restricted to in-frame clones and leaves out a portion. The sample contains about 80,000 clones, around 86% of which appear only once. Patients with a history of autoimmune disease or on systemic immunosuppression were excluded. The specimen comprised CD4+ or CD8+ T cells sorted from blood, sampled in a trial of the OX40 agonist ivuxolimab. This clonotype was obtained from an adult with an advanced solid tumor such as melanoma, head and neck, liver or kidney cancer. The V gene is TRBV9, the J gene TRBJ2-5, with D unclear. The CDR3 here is CASSVANRETQYF. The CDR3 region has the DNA TGTGCCAGCAGCGTAGCTAATCGGGAGACCCAGTACTTC. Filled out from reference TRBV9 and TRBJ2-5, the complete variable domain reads DSGVTQTPKHLITATGQRVTLRCSPRSGDLSVYWYQQSLDQGLQFLIQYYNGEERAKGNILERFSAQQFPDLHSELNLSSLELGDSALYFCASSVANRETQYFGPGTRLLVL.